This is a list of T cell receptor beta chains from one sample in a study of regulatory dendritic cells for organ transplantation. The repertoire was sequenced with immunoSEQ multiplex PCR; TCRdb's copy has only in-frame clones and lacks some. Of about 21,000 clones listed, 85% are singletons. These TCRs are of unknown antigen specificity. The sample consisted of naive CD4+ T cells from blood cultured with dendritic cells. Receptors originate from a human donor in good health. The CDR3 runs from the conserved cysteine through the conserved F or W. A D gene is named only where the DNA matches it firmly. Only part of the rows carry a size: once, few, many, or a class if the clone is expanded.

CDR3aa	CDR3nt	d_gene	len	v_gene	abundance	j_gene
CASSVDGSRNQPQHF	TGTGCCAGCAGCGTAGATGGTTCCCGCAATCAGCCCCAGCATTTT	NA	15	TRBV9	NA	TRBJ1-5
CASSRYSGGNTGELFF	TGTGCCAGCAGTCGGTATAGCGGGGGGAACACCGGGGAGCTGTTTTTT	TRBD2	16	TRBV27	NA	TRBJ2-2
CASSHTALGDSLLEQFF	TGCGCCAGCAGCCACACGGCCCTAGGGGACTCGCTTCTTGAGCAGTTCTTC	NA	17	TRBV4-3	once	TRBJ2-1
CASSLARINEKLFF	TGTGCCAGCAGCTTAGCACGGATCAATGAAAAACTGTTTTTT	NA	14	TRBV7-9	once	TRBJ1-4
CASTQSNEQYF	TGTGCCAGCACCCAAAGCAACGAGCAGTACTTC	NA	11	TRBV11-1	NA	TRBJ2-7
CASRSQGAMNTEAFF	TGTGCCAGCAGATCACAGGGGGCGATGAACACTGAAGCTTTCTTT	TRBD1	15	TRBV7-9	once	TRBJ1-1
CSVVEGVTDTQYF	TGCAGCGTTGTTGAGGGGGTCACAGATACGCAGTATTTT	NA	13	TRBV29-1	NA	TRBJ2-3
CASSESPSGRTTDTQYF	TGCGCCAGCAGTGAGTCCCCCAGCGGGAGGACGACAGATACGCAGTATTTT	TRBD2	17	TRBV10-1	NA	TRBJ2-3
CASSQDMGGNQPQHF	TGCGCCAGCAGCCAAGATATGGGGGGGAATCAGCCCCAGCATTTT	NA	15	TRBV4-3	NA	TRBJ1-5
CASSPGSSGLLDTQYF	TGTGCCAGCTCACCGGGTAGTAGCGGACTTTTAGATACGCAGTATTTT	NA	16	TRBV18	NA	TRBJ2-3
CASSQAHSGGATDTQYF	TGTGCCAGCAGCCAAGCACACTCCGGGGGGGCCACAGATACGCAGTATTTT	TRBD2	17	TRBV4-2	once	TRBJ2-3
CASSVKGSNEKLFF	TGTGCCAGCAGCGTAAAGGGGTCTAATGAAAAACTGTTTTTT	NA	14	TRBV9	NA	TRBJ1-4
CASSYSRTGSHEQYF	TGTGCCAGCAGTTACTCAAGGACAGGGAGCCACGAGCAGTACTTC	TRBD1	15	TRBV6-5	NA	TRBJ2-7
CASSVLNNYGYTF	TGTGCCAGCAGCGTTCTTAACAACTATGGCTACACCTTC	NA	13	TRBV9	few	TRBJ1-2
CAWSVGLATDTQYF	TGTGCCTGGAGTGTAGGACTAGCGACAGATACGCAGTATTTT	TRBD2	14	TRBV30	NA	TRBJ2-3
CSVDEGNRFAFF	TGCAGCGTTGATGAGGGGAACCGATTTGCTTTCTTT	NA	12	TRBV29-1	NA	TRBJ1-1
CASSFLAGVQTQYF	TGTGCCAGCAGTTTCCTAGCGGGAGTACAGACCCAGTACTTC	TRBD2	14	TRBV6-5	NA	TRBJ2-5
CASSLAGQKLFF	TGTGCCAGCAGTTTAGCTGGGCAAAAACTGTTTTTT	NA	12	TRBV27	once	TRBJ1-4
CAWSAGTGGRGYTF	TGTGCCTGGAGCGCCGGGACAGGGGGCCGTGGCTACACCTTC	TRBD1	14	TRBV30	NA	TRBJ1-2
CASSPGDSSRYNEQFF	TGCGCCAGCAGCCCAGGAGACAGTTCCCGCTACAATGAGCAGTTCTTC	NA	16	TRBV4-1	NA	TRBJ2-1
CASSTGSAWGGESYTF	TGTGCCAGCAGCACCGGTTCCGCCTGGGGCGGCGAAAGCTACACCTTC	NA	16	TRBV5-4	NA	TRBJ1-2
CASSLDWSTGELFF	TGTGCCAGCAGCTTAGACTGGAGCACCGGGGAGCTGTTTTTT	NA	14	TRBV7-2	NA	TRBJ2-2
CASSVTRGQPQHF	TGTGCCAGCAGTGTAACTCGGGGGCAGCCCCAGCATTTT	NA	13	TRBV6-1	few	TRBJ1-5
CASSLIDRGSYEQYF	TGCGCCAGCAGCCTTATAGACAGGGGGTCCTACGAGCAGTACTTC	TRBD1	15	TRBV5-1	NA	TRBJ2-7